The 8 T cell receptor beta chains listed next were all sequenced from one sample in a study of cytomegalovirus exposure and HLA in healthy donors (dated by TCRdb to between 2016 and 2019). Libraries were made using the immunoSEQ multiplex PCR assay. For the multiplex PCR, a mixture combining 60 forward primers for TCR Vbeta segments and 13 reverse primers for TCR Jbeta segments was used. The table comes from immuneACCESS by way of TCRdb, which keeps in-frame sequences with V and J called. Part of the clones is missing from these tables; in studies checked, under half for an unresolved V gene and the rest for unknown reasons. The sample profile shows more than 100,000 clones; about 61% of them were found once. Together, the top ten hold less than 3% of the sample. The sample comprised PBMCs. The source of these receptors is a woman between 40 and 55 years old in good health and CMV-seronegative.

The CDR3 protein is CSVRATGTGSAAFF. The CDR3 DNA sequence: TGCAGCGTCCGAGCAACCGGGACAGGGAGCGCGGCTTTCTTT. The V call is TRBV29-1, the J call TRBJ1-1; the match to TRBD1 covers 9 bases. Germline CDR1 and CDR2: SQVTM and ANQGSEA. V was pared by 6 bases and J by 11 bases, with 16 bases of the junction left unmatched. The CDR3 totals 14 residues.

The rearrangement joins TRBV5-4 to TRBJ2-7; 8 bases align to TRBD1. The CDR3 runs to 16 residues. Germline V lookup: CDR1 SGHNT, CDR2 YYREEE (reference sequence). The J segment lost 4 bases and the V segment lost 4 bases, leaving 13 bases of the junction unmatched. CDR3: CASSPEGQAGIYEQYF. The CDR3 DNA is TGTGCCAGCAGCCCCGAGGGACAGGCCGGCATATACGAGCAGTACTTC.

J is TRBJ1-1 and V is TRBV27, with TRBD1 matching 12 bases. With 4 bases clipped from V and 0 bases from J, the junction kept 3 bases outside the gene matches. This CDR3 is built from 16 residues. The germline V gene encodes CDR1 MNHEY and CDR2 SMNVEV (reference sequence). CDR3 nucleotides: TGTGCCAGCAGTTCGGGACAGGGGGCTGTGAACACTGAAGCTTTCTTT. Its translation: CASSSGQGAVNTEAFF.

The chain carries TRBV5-6 and TRBJ2-5; 7 nucleotides match TRBD2. From germline, CDR1 is SGHDT and CDR2 YYEEEE. V shed 2 bases and J 2 bases; nucleotides not matched to a gene: 3. This CDR3 has 14 residues. The CDR3 sequence: CASSFGGSQETQYF. The CDR3 bases are TGTGCCAGCAGCTTCGGGGGGAGTCAAGAGACCCAGTACTTC.

Only one count was recorded for this clone. J is TRBJ2-7 and V is TRBV7-2; possibly TRBD1 for D (6 bases). Trimming pared 7 bases from V and 2 bases from J, leaving 12 bases between. Germline CDR1 is SGHTA and CDR2 is FQGNSA. The CDR3 consists of 13 residues. The CDR3 reads CASTTGFPYEQYF. The CDR3 bases are TGTGCCAGCACGACAGGTTTTCCCTACGAGCAGTACTTC.

The J gene is TRBJ2-1, the V gene TRBV6-1, with a weak D call TRBD1 (6 bases). Germline V lookup: CDR1 MNHNS, CDR2 SASEGT. CDR3 size: 13 residues. Trimming left V 6 bases short and J 6 bases short, with 12 bases between. In DNA, the CDR3 is TGTGCCAGCAGCTACAGGGAGTCCAATGAGCAGTTCTTC. It codes for CASSYRESNEQFF.

The V gene is TRBV28, the J gene TRBJ1-3, with D possibly being TRBD1 (6 bases). Germline-derived CDR1 and CDR2 are MDHEN and SYDVKM. This CDR3 is 14 amino acids long. Trimming shortened V by 10 bases and J by 4 bases, and 17 bases separated the two germline ends. CDR3 in amino acids: CATQGRVSGNTIYF. CDR3 bases: TGTGCCACCCAGGGGAGGGTATCGGGAAACACCATATATTTT.

The chain recombines TRBV7-9 with TRBJ2-1; 7 bases agree with TRBD1. V lost 1 base to trimming and J lost 7 bases; unmatched junction nucleotides: 4. CDR3 length: 14 amino acids. Germline V gene data show CDR1 as SEHNR and CDR2 as FQNEAQ (reference sequence). The CDR3 region has the DNA TGTGCCAGCAGCTTAGGTGGGACAGCTAATGAGCAGTTCTTC. Translation gives CASSLGGTANEQFF.